This entry describes one T cell receptor beta chain. The antigen remains undetermined. This record comes from a study of post-analysis software for immune sequencing data. Study-level results: Relative to controls, patients had about five TRBV segments at higher frequency, with TRBV5-6, TRBV5-1 and TRBV20-1 among these. Under the F measure, samples that were prepared in one batch clustered strongly together. Significantly lower normalized Chao1 diversity was seen in multiple sclerosis patients than in controls.

Every TCR beta cDNA library bore unique molecular identifiers. The T cell input of roughly 0.85 to 11 million gave roughly 500,000 cDNA molecules. TCRdb independently ran MiXCR on the PCR reads; one entry per CDR3 protein. The sample lists approximately 570,000 distinct CDR3 sequences; around 40% were seen once. Germline CDR1 is DFQATT and CDR2 is SNEGSKA (reference sequence). The CDR3 length is 14 residues. This receptor was taken from a girl aged 10 to 17 with multiple sclerosis. The sequencing sample was made of blood. The chain uses TRBV20-1 and TRBJ2-1, with TRBD2 matching over 10 bases. The CDR3 DNA sequence: TGCAGCGCACGGAGCGGGAGGGCGGGCGGTGAGCAGTTCTTC. Translating gives CSARSGRAGGEQFF.